A single sample gave rise to the 28 T cell receptor beta chains below, sequenced in a study of blood T cell repertoires in COVID-19. Some clones are missing from TCRdb's copy, which holds only in-frame ones; the method was immunoSEQ multiplex PCR. The data show about 26,000 clones, roughly 90% seen once. Sequencing was done on a sample of peripheral blood. These receptors all stem from a human donor in a cohort sampled during active COVID-19.

The table lists this clone with a few counts. The rearrangement uses TRBV7-3 and TRBJ2-1; D perhaps matches TRBD1 (6 bases). The V end lost 4 bases, the J end lost 4 bases, and 17 bases lay between the germline ends. The CDR3 is made up of 16 amino acids. In germline, CDR1 is SGHTA, CDR2 FQGTGA. The DNA of the CDR3 is TGTGCCAGCAGCTCAACGGCGGACAGAGATTACAATGAGCAGTTCTTC. Translated: CASSSTADRDYNEQFF. Full variable domain (remainder filled in from reference TRBV7-3 and TRBJ2-1): GAGVSQTPSNKVTEKGKYVELRCDPISGHTALYWYRQSLGQGPEFLIYFQGTGAADDSGLPNDRFFAVRPEGSVSTLKIQRTERGDSAVYLCASSSTADRDYNEQFFGPGTRLTVL.

The rearrangement joins TRBV5-1 to TRBJ2-2; tentatively, D is TRBD2 (6 bases). V shed 0 bases and J shed 3 bases, with 9 bases lying between them. Germline lookup yields CDR1 SGHRS and CDR2 YFSETQ. The CDR3 totals 15 residues. CDR3 DNA: TGCGCCAGCAGCTTGGGACTAGAGTACACCGGGGAGCTGTTTTTT. This codes for CASSLGLEYTGELFF. The full variable domain, rest sourced from reference TRBV5-1 and TRBJ2-2, is KAGVTQTPRYLIKTRGQQVTLSCSPISGHRSVSWYQQTPGQGLQFLFEYFSETQRNKGNFPGRFSGRQFSNSRSEMNVSTLELGDSALYLCASSLGLEYTGELFFGEGSRLTVL.

This clone has a handful of counts. V gene TRBV18 combines with J gene TRBJ2-5; perhaps TRBD1 as D (6 bases). The V gene lost 3 bases and the J gene lost 3 bases, with 14 bases spanning the gap. The CDR3 is 15 residues long. From germline, CDR1 is KGHSH and CDR2 LQKENI. CDR3 region: CASSPTPRTEETQYF. For the CDR3, the DNA is TGTGCCAGCTCACCCACCCCCAGGACAGAAGAGACCCAGTACTTC.

This clone has a single count. This chain uses TRBV27 with TRBJ1-6, with TRBD1 matching over 7 bases. Germline loops: CDR1 MNHEY, CDR2 SMNVEV (reference sequence). The CDR3 runs to 16 residues. V lost 3 bases and J lost 4; bases outside the gene matches: 6. The CDR3 bases are TGTGCCAGCAGTTTTGAGGGGGCCAGGTATAATTCACCCCTCCACTTT. Its protein is CASSFEGARYNSPLHF.

This chain uses TRBV9 with TRBJ1-6, with D tentatively TRBD1 (6 bases). V shed 0 bases and J shed 10 bases, with 14 bases lying between them. Germline V gene data show CDR1 as SGDLS and CDR2 as YYNGEE. The CDR3 consists of 15 residues. Here the CDR3 DNA reads TGTGCCAGCAGCGTAGCTTCAGGGGCGGCATCACCCCTCCACTTT. The encoded protein is CASSVASGAASPLHF.

This chain connects TRBV7-2 to TRBJ2-1; 8 nucleotides line up with TRBD2. This CDR3 has 15 amino acids. The ends lost 1 base at V and 9 bases at J; junction bases unmatched: 8. Germline values: CDR1 SGHTA, CDR2 FQGNSA. The CDR3 spells CASSLGGSGVGEQFF. CDR3 sequence (DNA): TGTGCCAGCAGCTTAGGTGGTAGCGGGGTGGGTGAGCAGTTCTTC.

The chain has TRBV5-1 and TRBJ1-1, with 10 positions matching TRBD1. CDR3 length: 16 residues. Germline assignment: CDR1 SGHRS and CDR2 YFSETQ. V was clipped by 1 base and J by 1 base; unmatched bases: 4. DNA for the CDR3: TGCGCCAGCAGCTTGTGGACAGGGGGGAGGAACACTGAAGCTTTCTTT. It translates to CASSLWTGGRNTEAFF. Filled out from reference TRBV5-1 and TRBJ1-1, the complete variable domain reads KAGVTQTPRYLIKTRGQQVTLSCSPISGHRSVSWYQQTPGQGLQFLFEYFSETQRNKGNFPGRFSGRQFSNSRSEMNVSTLELGDSALYLCASSLWTGGRNTEAFFGQGTRLTVV.

In this sample, this clone turned up once. The rearrangement joins TRBV19 to TRBJ2-5; D may be TRBD1 (5 bases). The CDR3 spans 14 residues. V shed 4 bases and J shed 2 bases, with 11 bases lying between them. Germline V CDR1 and CDR2: LNHDA, SQIVND (reference sequence). The CDR3 here is CASSRGPTQETQYF. The CDR3 nucleotides read TGTGCCAGTAGTAGGGGCCCTACGCAAGAGACCCAGTACTTC.

The CDR3 region has the DNA TGTGCCAGCAGCTTGGACGGAGCGGCGAGCACTGAAGCTTTCTTT. Amino acids: CASSLDGAASTEAFF. The rearrangement links TRBV5-4 to TRBJ1-1; D is unclear. Germline CDR1 is SGHNT and CDR2 is YYREEE (reference sequence). CDR3 size: 15 residues. Trimming pared 0 bases from V and 4 bases from J, leaving 13 bases between.

The rearrangement uses TRBV21-1 and TRBJ2-1; TRBD2, the table's D call, lacks a check against the DNA. TRBV21-1 is labeled a pseudogene. This CDR3 is 11 amino acids long. The CDR3 DNA reads TGTGCCAGCAGCAAAGTCTCAACGGAGTTCTTC. Encoded protein: CASSKVSTEFF.

This clone was detected once. The rearrangement joins TRBV18 to TRBJ2-7; tentatively, D is TRBD2 (5 bases). This CDR3 comprises 13 residues. Germline CDR1 KGHSH, CDR2 LQKENI. Trimming pared 3 bases from V and 6 bases from J, leaving 12 bases between. The CDR3 DNA sequence: TGTGCCAGCTCACCCGGGGTCTCGATCGAGCAGTACGTC. This translates into CASSPGVSIEQYV.

This clone was observed a single time. This sequence joins TRBV2 and TRBJ1-6, with D unclear. Trimming removed 6 bases from V and 13 bases from J, with 16 bases in between. Germline CDR1 reads SNHLY; CDR2 reads FYNNEI. There are 13 residues in the CDR3. The DNA of the CDR3 is TGTGCCAGCAGACTCCTGAGGGAGGCCCCCCTCCACTTT. Its protein is CASRLLREAPLHF.

The chain links TRBV2 to TRBJ1-1; a possible D gene is TRBD1 (6 bases). Germline V lookup: CDR1 SNHLY, CDR2 FYNNEI. The CDR3 has 16 residues. V dropped 5 bases and J dropped 6 bases, with 22 bases sitting between them. Written as DNA, the CDR3 is TGTGCCAGCAGTCTCTCCCAACAGGGCGCCTATTCTGAAGCTTTCTTT. It is translated as CASSLSQQGAYSEAFF.

This clone was seen a few times. J is TRBJ1-5 and V is TRBV7-9, with D perhaps TRBD1 (5 bases). This CDR3 comprises 12 residues. V lost 3 bases and J lost 7, with 7 bases in between. CDR1 is SEHNR, CDR2 FQNEAQ, per germline (reference sequence). The CDR3 DNA follows: TGTGCCAGCAGCTTGGGGCCGCAGCCCCAGCATTTT. It encodes CASSLGPQPQHF.

The CDR3 region has the DNA TGTGCCAGCTCATCCGCCTACTACGAGCAGTACTTC. Its protein product is CASSSAYYEQYF. The V gene is TRBV18, the J gene TRBJ2-7; D is unresolved. Germline CDR1 KGHSH, CDR2 LQKENI. The CDR3 loop spans 12 amino acids. The ends were cut back, 5 bases at V and 3 bases at J, with 8 bases in the middle.

J is TRBJ2-3 and V is TRBV9; 9 nucleotides align to TRBD2. Per the germline V gene, CDR1 is SGDLS and CDR2 is YYNGEE. With V trimmed by 4 bases and J by 1 base, 7 bases remained unmatched. This CDR3 region has 16 residues. The CDR3 sequence: CASSWGGGGRTDTQYF. As DNA, the CDR3 is TGTGCCAGCAGCTGGGGCGGGGGGGGCCGCACAGATACGCAGTATTTT.

V gene TRBV7-9 combines with J gene TRBJ2-2; the D is unclear. CDR1 SEHNR and CDR2 FQNEAQ come from the germline V gene (reference sequence). The V end lost 6 bases, the J end lost 0 bases, and 11 bases lay between the germline ends. The CDR3 extends over 15 amino acids. CDR3 in DNA: TGTGCCAGCAGAAAGACTGGTCCGAACACCGGGGAGCTGTTTTTT. Its translation: CASRKTGPNTGELFF. Variable domain in full (rest from reference TRBV7-9 and TRBJ2-2): DTGVSQNPRHKITKRGQNVTFRCDPISEHNRLYWYRQTLGQGPEFLTYFQNEAQLEKSRLLSDRFSAERPKGSFSTLEIQRTEQGDSAMYLCASRKTGPNTGELFFGEGSRLTVL.

This clone was found once. The CDR3 nucleotides are TGTGCCAGCAGCGTAGTCAAAGCGGGGGGGTCAGATACGCAGTATTTT. Amino acid sequence: CASSVVKAGGSDTQYF. The J gene is TRBJ2-3, the V gene TRBV9, with 10 nucleotides matching TRBD2. CDR1 and CDR2 (germline): SGDLS, YYNGEE. The CDR3 totals 16 residues. The J segment lost 4 bases and the V segment lost 0 bases, leaving 5 bases of the junction unmatched.

The rearrangement links TRBV11-2 to TRBJ2-2; 12 nucleotides match TRBD2. Germline V gives CDR1 SGHAT, CDR2 FQNNGV. V dropped 6 bases and J dropped 6; count of bases not matched to a gene: 5. This CDR3 has 15 amino acids. The CDR3 region is CASRLAGGQAGELFF. The CDR3 nucleotides read TGTGCCAGCAGACTAGCGGGGGGCCAGGCCGGGGAGCTGTTTTTT.

The chain joins TRBV7-9 to TRBJ1-5; tentative D call: TRBD1 (6 bases). V was clipped by 5 bases and J by 4 bases, with 12 bases between them. Germline V lookup: CDR1 SEHNR, CDR2 FQNEAQ (reference sequence). CDR3 length equals 14 residues. This chain's CDR3 is CASSVQGPNQPQHF. As DNA, the CDR3 is TGTGCCAGCAGCGTCCAGGGGCCTAATCAGCCCCAGCATTTT.

This chain uses TRBV2 with TRBJ1-2, with a possible D match to TRBD1 (6 bases). CDR1 is SNHLY and CDR2 is FYNNEI in the germline V gene. This CDR3 region has 13 residues. Trimming pared 3 bases from V and 6 bases from J, leaving 11 bases between. CDR3 bases: TGTGCCAGCAGTGATAGGGGGATCGATGGCTACACCTTC. It is translated as CASSDRGIDGYTF.

The rearrangement joins TRBV3-1 (or the pseudogene TRBV3-2) to TRBJ1-3, with D unresolved. Trimming removed 1 base at V and 0 bases at J, with 19 bases between. CDR1 and CDR2 (germline): LGHDT, YNNKEL (reference sequence). This CDR3 contains 19 residues. The CDR3 sequence is CASSQAFVGSNSSGNTIYF. CDR3 sequence (DNA): TGTGCCAGCAGCCAAGCCTTCGTCGGGTCTAATTCCTCTGGAAACACCATATATTTT.

The chain links TRBV19 to TRBJ1-2; 9 bases map to TRBD1. V was clipped by 1 base and J by 8 bases; unmatched bases: 2. Germline lookup yields CDR1 LNHDA and CDR2 SQIVND (reference sequence). The CDR3 has 13 residues. CDR3 in DNA: TGTGCCAGTAGTATAGTCACAGGGGGCGGCTACACCTTC. Its translation: CASSIVTGGGYTF.

The chain joins TRBV19 to TRBJ2-2; 11 nucleotides match TRBD1. CDR3 size: 16 residues. V shed 6 bases, J shed 5 bases, and the junction held 8 bases outside the gene matches. Germline V gene lookup returns CDR1 LNHDA and CDR2 SQIVND (reference sequence). DNA for the CDR3: TGTGCCAGTAGACCCGGACAGGGGGCAAGAACCGGGGAGCTGTTTTTT. This codes for CASRPGQGARTGELFF.

This clone appeared a single time. This sequence joins TRBV10-2 and TRBJ1-1; D remains unclear. This CDR3 has 14 amino acids. Germline loops: CDR1 WSHSY, CDR2 SAAADI. V lost 2 bases to trimming and J lost 3 bases, with 10 bases between them. CDR3 residues: CASSELGSDTEAFF. The CDR3 region has the DNA TGCGCCAGCAGTGAGCTAGGGAGCGACACTGAAGCTTTCTTT.

The V and J genes are TRBV28 and TRBJ1-2; D is ambiguous. The CDR3 is 12 residues long. V was cut by 3 bases and J by 13 bases, with 15 bases left in between. Germline V gene data show CDR1 as MDHEN and CDR2 as SYDVKM. CDR3 sequence reads: CASSFGTAPGTF. CDR3 in DNA: TGTGCCAGCAGTTTCGGCACAGCCCCCGGCACCTTC.

The rearrangement links TRBV5-1 to TRBJ2-5, with D maybe TRBD1 (5 bases). This CDR3 is 15 amino acids long. Trimming took off 4 bases at V and 1 base at J, with 14 bases between the two ends. Per the germline V gene, CDR1 is SGHRS and CDR2 is YFSETQ. The CDR3 sequence: CASSPAGNRQETQYF. CDR3 nucleotide sequence: TGCGCCAGCAGCCCCGCAGGGAACCGCCAAGAGACCCAGTACTTC.

The chain links TRBV2 to TRBJ1-6; the D is unclear. The germline V and J ends were trimmed by 4 bases and 7 bases, with 11 bases remaining between them. The CDR3 is 14 residues long. Germline V gives CDR1 SNHLY, CDR2 FYNNEI. The CDR3 sequence: CASSVRTSNSPLHF. DNA for the CDR3: TGTGCCAGCAGTGTGCGAACTTCGAATTCACCCCTCCACTTT. Combining the CDR3 with reference TRBV2 and TRBJ1-6 gives the whole variable domain EPEVTQTPSHQVTQMGQEVILRCVPISNHLYFYWYRQILGQKVEFLVSFYNNEISEKSEIFDDQFSVERPDGSNFTLKIRSTKLEDSAMYFCASSVRTSNSPLHFGNGTRLTVT.